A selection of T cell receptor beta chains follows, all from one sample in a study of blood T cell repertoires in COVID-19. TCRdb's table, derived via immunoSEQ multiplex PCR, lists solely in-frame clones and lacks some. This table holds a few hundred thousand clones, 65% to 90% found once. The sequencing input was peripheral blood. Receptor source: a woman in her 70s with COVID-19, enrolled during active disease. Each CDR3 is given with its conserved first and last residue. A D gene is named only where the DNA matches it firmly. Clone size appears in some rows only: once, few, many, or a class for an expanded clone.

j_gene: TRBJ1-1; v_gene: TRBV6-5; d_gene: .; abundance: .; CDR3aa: CASSWTQLGWAEAFF; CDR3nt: TGTGCCAGCAGTTGGACTCAGCTAGGGTGGGCTGAAGCTTTCTTT
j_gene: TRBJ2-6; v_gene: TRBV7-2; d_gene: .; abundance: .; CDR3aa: CASLRGGSSGANVLTF; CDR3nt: TGTGCCAGCTTAAGGGGAGGCAGCTCTGGGGCCAACGTCCTGACTTTC
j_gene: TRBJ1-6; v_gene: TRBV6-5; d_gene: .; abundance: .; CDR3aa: CASSYSGQAGSPLHF; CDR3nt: TGTGCCAGCAGTTACTCGGGGCAGGCCGGTTCACCCCTCCACTTT
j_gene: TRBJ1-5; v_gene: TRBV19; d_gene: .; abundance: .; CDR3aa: CASSLQANGNQPQHF; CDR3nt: TGTGCCAGTAGCCTCCAGGCGAACGGCAATCAGCCCCAGCATTTT
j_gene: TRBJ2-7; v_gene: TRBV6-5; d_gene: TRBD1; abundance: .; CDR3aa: CATQRGQGDPYEQYF; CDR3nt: TGTGCCACCCAACGGGGACAGGGGGACCCCTACGAGCAGTACTTC
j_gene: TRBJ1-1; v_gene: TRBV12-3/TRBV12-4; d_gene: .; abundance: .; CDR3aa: CASAINTEAFF; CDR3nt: TGTGCCAGTGCTATTAACACTGAAGCTTTCTTT
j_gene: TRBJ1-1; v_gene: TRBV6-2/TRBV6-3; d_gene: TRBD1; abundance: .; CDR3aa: CASSWTGSTEAFF; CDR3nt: TGTGCCAGCAGTTGGACAGGGAGCACTGAAGCTTTCTTT
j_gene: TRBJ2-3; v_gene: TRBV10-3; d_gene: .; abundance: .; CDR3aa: CAISDLYTDTQYF; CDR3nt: TGTGCCATCAGTGATTTGTACACAGATACGCAGTATTTT
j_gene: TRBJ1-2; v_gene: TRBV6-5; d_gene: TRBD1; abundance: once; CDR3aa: CASSYAQGVYGYTF; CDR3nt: TGTGCCAGCAGTTACGCCCAGGGGGTATATGGCTACACCTTC
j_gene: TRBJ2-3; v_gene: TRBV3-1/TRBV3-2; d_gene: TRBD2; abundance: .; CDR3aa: CASSILAGGSTDTQYF; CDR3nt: TGTGCCAGCAGCATACTAGCGGGGGGCAGCACAGATACGCAGTATTTT
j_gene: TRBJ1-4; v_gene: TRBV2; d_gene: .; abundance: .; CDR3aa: CASSAVTGSNEKLFF; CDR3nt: TGTGCCAGCAGTGCTGTCACAGGGTCTAATGAAAAACTGTTTTTT
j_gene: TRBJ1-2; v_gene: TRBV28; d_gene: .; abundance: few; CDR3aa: CASRSVSGFIYGYTF; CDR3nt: TGTGCCAGCAGAAGCGTGTCTGGTTTCATCTATGGCTACACCTTC
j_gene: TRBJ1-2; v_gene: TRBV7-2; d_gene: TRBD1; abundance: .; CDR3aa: CASSLVPPRTGGAYGYTF; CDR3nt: TGTGCCAGCAGCTTAGTACCTCCGAGGACAGGGGGCGCTTATGGCTACACCTTC
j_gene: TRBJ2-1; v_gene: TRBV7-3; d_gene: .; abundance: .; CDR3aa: CASSISGSSYNEQFF; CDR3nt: TGTGCCAGCAGCATTAGCGGTAGCTCCTACAATGAGCAGTTCTTC
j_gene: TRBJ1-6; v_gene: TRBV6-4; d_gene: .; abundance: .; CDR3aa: CASSVGVYNSPLHF; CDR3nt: TGTGCCAGCAGTGTCGGGGTTTATAATTCACCCCTCCACTTT
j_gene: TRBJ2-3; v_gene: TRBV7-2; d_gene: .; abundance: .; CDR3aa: CASSSLDTQYF; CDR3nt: TGTGCCAGCAGCTCCCTAGATACGCAGTATTTT
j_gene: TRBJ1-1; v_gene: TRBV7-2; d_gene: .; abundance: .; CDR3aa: CASSLVSGAYTEAFF; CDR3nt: TGTGCCAGCAGCTTAGTGTCAGGGGCGTACACTGAAGCTTTCTTT
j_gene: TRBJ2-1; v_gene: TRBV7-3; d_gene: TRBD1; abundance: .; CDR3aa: CASSPDRGLYNEQFF; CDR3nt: TGTGCCAGCAGCCCAGACAGGGGGCTATACAATGAGCAGTTCTTC
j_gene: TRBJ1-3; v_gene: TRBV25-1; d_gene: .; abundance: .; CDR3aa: CASSEGQNSGNTIYF; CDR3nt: TGTGCCAGCAGTGAAGGACAGAACTCTGGAAACACCATATATTTT
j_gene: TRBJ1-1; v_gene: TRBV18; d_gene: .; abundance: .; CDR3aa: CASSPGGDRFSDTEAFF; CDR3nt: TGTGCCAGCTCACCAGGAGGAGACAGGTTTTCGGACACTGAAGCTTTCTTT
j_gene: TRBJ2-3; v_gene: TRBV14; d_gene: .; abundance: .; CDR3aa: CASSQWRSVSTDTQYF; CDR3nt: TGTGCCAGCAGCCAGTGGCGAAGCGTTAGCACAGATACGCAGTATTTT
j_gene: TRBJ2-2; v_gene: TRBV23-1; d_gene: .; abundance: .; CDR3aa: CASSQSPWTGVRTGELFF; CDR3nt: TGCGCCAGCAGTCAATCGCCCTGGACCGGGGTCCGCACCGGGGAGCTGTTTTTT
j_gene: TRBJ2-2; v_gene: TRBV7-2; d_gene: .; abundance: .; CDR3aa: CASSLGPAEANTGELFF; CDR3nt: TGTGCCAGCAGCTTAGGGCCAGCGGAAGCAAACACCGGGGAGCTGTTTTTT
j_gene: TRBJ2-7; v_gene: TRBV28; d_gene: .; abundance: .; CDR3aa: CASSLSGYEQYF; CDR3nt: TGTGCCAGCAGTTTATCAGGATACGAGCAGTACTTC
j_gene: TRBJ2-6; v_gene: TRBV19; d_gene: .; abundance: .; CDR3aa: CASNRGGKANVLTF; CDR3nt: TGTGCCAGTAACAGGGGGGGGAAGGCCAACGTCCTGACTTTC
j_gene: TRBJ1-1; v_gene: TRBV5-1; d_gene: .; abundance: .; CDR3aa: CASSLGVGTEAFF; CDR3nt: TGCGCCAGCAGCTTGGGCGTTGGCACTGAAGCTTTCTTT
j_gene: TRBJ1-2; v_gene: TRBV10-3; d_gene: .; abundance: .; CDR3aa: CAIGQGIEHGYTF; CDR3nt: TGTGCCATCGGGCAGGGGATAGAGCATGGCTACACCTTC
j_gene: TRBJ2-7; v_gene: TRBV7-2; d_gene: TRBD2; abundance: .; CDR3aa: CASSEGLAGGAYEQYF; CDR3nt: TGTGCCAGCAGCGAGGGACTAGCGGGAGGAGCCTACGAGCAGTACTTC
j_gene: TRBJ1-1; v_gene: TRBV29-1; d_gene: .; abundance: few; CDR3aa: CSGRGGQLTEAFF; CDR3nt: TGCAGCGGTCGGGGCGGACAGCTCACTGAAGCTTTCTTT
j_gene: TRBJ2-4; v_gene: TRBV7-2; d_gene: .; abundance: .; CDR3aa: CASSLGGMTQNIQYF; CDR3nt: TGTGCCAGCAGCTTAGGCGGCATGACCCAAAACATTCAGTACTTC
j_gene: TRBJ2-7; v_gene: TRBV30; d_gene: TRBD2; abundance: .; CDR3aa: CAWNSGNEQYF; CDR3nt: TGTGCCTGGAATAGCGGGAACGAGCAGTACTTC
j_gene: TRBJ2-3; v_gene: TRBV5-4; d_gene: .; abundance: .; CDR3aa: CASSLVPGGLRSTDTQYF; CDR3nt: TGTGCCAGCAGCTTGGTCCCGGGGGGCCTCCGATCCACAGATACGCAGTATTTT
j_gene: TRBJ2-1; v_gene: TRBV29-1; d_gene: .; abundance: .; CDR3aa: CSASGGQEYNEQFF; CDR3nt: TGCAGCGCCTCCGGAGGGCAGGAGTACAATGAGCAGTTCTTC